In this sample, the clone carrying this T cell receptor (beta chain) turned up many times. Its antigen is unknown. This entry is derived from a study of T cell repertoires in cytomegalovirus infection. Study results and limitations: Frequencies of public TCR beta families were cumulated, and this identified carriers of CMV plus the relevant HLA.

CDR1 SGHVS and CDR2 FNYEAQ come from the germline V gene. CDR3 length equals 14 residues. Losses at the gene ends were 1 base for V and 5 bases for J; bases not matched to a gene: 4. Via MiXCR, TCRdb re-called the reads, giving one row per CDR3 protein. Of 250,000 to 350,000 distinct CDR3 sequences in the sample, roughly 23% are singletons; the top ten hold about 14%. This sequence was found in a human donor in good health (CMV status not recorded). Some clones in this sample may be carry-over from other donors' samples. The chain has TRBV7-6 and TRBJ1-1, with 7 bases that match TRBD1. Sequencing was carried out using PBMCs. Written as DNA, the CDR3 is TGTGCCAGCAGCTTAGAGGCAGGGGGTACTGAAGCTTTCTTT. Amino acid sequence: CASSLEAGGTEAFF.